This paragraph covers one T cell receptor (beta chain) sequence. The sample contains more than one DNA sequence encoding this CDR3. This entry comes from a study of shared clonotypes between healthy human individuals. Overall study: Each donor contributed plates that comprised three CD4 naive, three CD4 memory, two CD8 naive and one CD8 memory.

Libraries were prepared by immunoSEQ multiplex PCR; TCRdb keeps only in-frame clonotypes and omits some of them. The sample lists about 2.4 million clones; roughly 93% were seen once. Germline CDR1 reads MNHEY; CDR2 reads SMNVEV (reference sequence). This CDR3 spans 13 amino acids. The V gene end was trimmed by 5 bases and the J gene end by 2 bases; junction bases not matched to a gene: 3. This sequence was found in a man younger than 30 in good health. Some clones in this sample may be carry-over from other donors' samples. The material sequenced was naive CD4+ T cells from PBMCs. Subset reported: CD45RA+ positively selected. The chain carries TRBV27 and TRBJ2-7, with TRBD1 matching over 7 bases. The CDR3 DNA follows: TGTGCCAGCAGTCGACAGGGCGCCTACGAGCAGTACTTC. Residues: CASSRQGAYEQYF.